These T cell receptor beta chains were read from a single sample in a study of T-cell memory formation after mild COVID-19. MiXCR, run by TCRdb on the 5' RACE reads, gives a single entry per CDR3 protein. The sample records about 420,000 distinct CDR3 sequences, less than 25% being singletons. The specimen sequenced was PBMCs or a T cell subset sorted from them (not recorded which). Receptor source: an adult woman who had mild COVID-19 (a few samples of this study predate the infection). Cell type and time point are not known. Each CDR3 is given with its conserved first and last residue. Fields, in order: CDR3 length, V gene, D gene, J gene, clone size, CDR3 DNA, CDR3 protein. A D gene is named only where the DNA matches it firmly. Clone sizes are given selectively: once, few, many, or a class where the clone is expanded.

cdr3_length: 11; v_call: TRBV12-3/TRBV12-4; d_call: -; j_call: TRBJ2-3; clone_size: -; cdr3_nt: TGTGCCAGCAGCGTGACAGGTTCGCAGTATTTT; cdr3_aa: CASSVTGSQYF
cdr3_length: 11; v_call: TRBV3-1; d_call: -; j_call: TRBJ2-1; clone_size: few; cdr3_nt: TGTGCCAGCAGCGCCATGCGAGAGCAGTTCTTC; cdr3_aa: CASSAMREQFF
cdr3_length: 14; v_call: TRBV7-9; d_call: TRBD1; j_call: TRBJ2-7; clone_size: -; cdr3_nt: TGTGCCAGCAGCCCATTCAGGGGGCCCTACGAGCAGTACTTC; cdr3_aa: CASSPFRGPYEQYF
cdr3_length: 14; v_call: TRBV5-1; d_call: -; j_call: TRBJ2-1; clone_size: -; cdr3_nt: TGCGCCAGCAGCTTTGCGCACGGAGTGAGTGAGCAGTTCTTC; cdr3_aa: CASSFAHGVSEQFF
cdr3_length: 15; v_call: TRBV20-1; d_call: -; j_call: TRBJ2-5; clone_size: few; cdr3_nt: TGCAGTGCTAGAGATGCGACCCTGTTAGAAGAGACCCAGTACTTC; cdr3_aa: CSARDATLLEETQYF
cdr3_length: 16; v_call: TRBV7-9; d_call: TRBD2; j_call: TRBJ2-1; clone_size: few; cdr3_nt: TGTGCCAGCAGCTCAGACCGACTAGCGGGAGTTAATGAGCAGTTCTTC; cdr3_aa: CASSSDRLAGVNEQFF
cdr3_length: 13; v_call: TRBV6-5; d_call: -; j_call: TRBJ1-1; clone_size: -; cdr3_nt: TGTGCCAGCGGGCGCGGGACAACCTATGAAGCTTTCTTT; cdr3_aa: CASGRGTTYEAFF
cdr3_length: 15; v_call: TRBV20-1; d_call: -; j_call: TRBJ2-5; clone_size: -; cdr3_nt: TGCAGTGCTAGAGGTTCAGCCGGGGAGTTAGAGACCCAGTACTTC; cdr3_aa: CSARGSAGELETQYF
cdr3_length: 14; v_call: TRBV4-3; d_call: TRBD2; j_call: TRBJ2-2; clone_size: few; cdr3_nt: TGCGCCAGCAGGAAAGCGGGAGGGACCGGGGAGCTGTTTTTT; cdr3_aa: CASRKAGGTGELFF
cdr3_length: 15; v_call: TRBV2; d_call: TRBD1; j_call: TRBJ2-2; clone_size: -; cdr3_nt: TGTGCCAGCAGTGTCTCAGGGGGCGGCACCGGGGAGCTGTTTTTT; cdr3_aa: CASSVSGGGTGELFF
cdr3_length: 14; v_call: TRBV7-8; d_call: -; j_call: TRBJ2-7; clone_size: many; cdr3_nt: TGTGCCAGCAGCCCCAGCGCCTCGCTATACGAGCAGTACTTC; cdr3_aa: CASSPSASLYEQYF
cdr3_length: 19; v_call: TRBV20-1; d_call: TRBD2; j_call: TRBJ2-3; clone_size: -; cdr3_nt: TGCAGTGCTAGAGCGGCTAGCGGGGGTTTGGGGATCGGCACAGATACGCAGTATTTT; cdr3_aa: CSARAASGGLGIGTDTQYF
cdr3_length: 18; v_call: TRBV28; d_call: TRBD2; j_call: TRBJ2-5; clone_size: -; cdr3_nt: TGTGCCAGCAGCTTGAGACGCTTAGTCCTAGCGGGGAAAGAGACCCAGTACTTC; cdr3_aa: CASSLRRLVLAGKETQYF
cdr3_length: 14; v_call: TRBV3-1; d_call: -; j_call: TRBJ2-7; clone_size: -; cdr3_nt: TGTGCCAGCAGCCAGGGGTCGGGGACCCGCGAGCAGTACTTC; cdr3_aa: CASSQGSGTREQYF
cdr3_length: 16; v_call: TRBV2; d_call: -; j_call: TRBJ2-1; clone_size: few; cdr3_nt: TGTGCCAGCAGTGAATCTCTCGCCGACCTCTACAATGAGCAGTTCTTC; cdr3_aa: CASSESLADLYNEQFF